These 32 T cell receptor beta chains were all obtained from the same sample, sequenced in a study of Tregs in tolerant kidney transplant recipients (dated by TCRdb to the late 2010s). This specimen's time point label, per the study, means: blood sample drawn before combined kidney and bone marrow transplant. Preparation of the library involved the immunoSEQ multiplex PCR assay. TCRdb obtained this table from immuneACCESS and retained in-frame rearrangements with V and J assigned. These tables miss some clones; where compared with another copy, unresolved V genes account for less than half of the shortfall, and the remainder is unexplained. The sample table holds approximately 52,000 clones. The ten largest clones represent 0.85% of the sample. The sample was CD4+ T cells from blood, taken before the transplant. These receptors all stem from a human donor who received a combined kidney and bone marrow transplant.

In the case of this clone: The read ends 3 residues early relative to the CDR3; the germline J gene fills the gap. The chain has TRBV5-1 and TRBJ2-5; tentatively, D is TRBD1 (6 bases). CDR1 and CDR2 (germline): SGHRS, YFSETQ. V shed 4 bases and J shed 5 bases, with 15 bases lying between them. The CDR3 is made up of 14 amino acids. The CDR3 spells CASSQGSGLETQYF. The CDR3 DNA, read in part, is TGCGCCAGCAGCCAGGGGTCGGGGTTGGAGACC. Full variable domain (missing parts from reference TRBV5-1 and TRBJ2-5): KAGVTQTPRYLIKTRGQQVTLSCSPISGHRSVSWYQQTPGQGLQFLFEYFSETQRNKGNFPGRFSGRQFSNSRSEMNVSTLELGDSALYLCASSQGSGLETQYFGPGTRLLVL.

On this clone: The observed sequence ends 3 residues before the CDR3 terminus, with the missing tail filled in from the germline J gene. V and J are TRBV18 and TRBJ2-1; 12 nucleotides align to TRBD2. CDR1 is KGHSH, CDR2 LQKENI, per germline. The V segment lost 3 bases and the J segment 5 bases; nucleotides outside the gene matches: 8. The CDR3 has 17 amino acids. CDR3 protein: CASSPRLAGERDNEQFF. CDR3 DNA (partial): TGTGCCAGCTCACCGCGACTAGCGGGGGAACGTGACAATGAG.

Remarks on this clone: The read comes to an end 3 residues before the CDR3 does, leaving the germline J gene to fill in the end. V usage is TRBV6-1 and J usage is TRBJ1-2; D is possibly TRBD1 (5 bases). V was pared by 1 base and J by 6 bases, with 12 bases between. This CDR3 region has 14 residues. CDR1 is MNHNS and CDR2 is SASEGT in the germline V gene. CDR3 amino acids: CASSEGQNIDGYTF. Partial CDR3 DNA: TGTGCCAGCAGTGAAGGACAGAACATCGATGGC.

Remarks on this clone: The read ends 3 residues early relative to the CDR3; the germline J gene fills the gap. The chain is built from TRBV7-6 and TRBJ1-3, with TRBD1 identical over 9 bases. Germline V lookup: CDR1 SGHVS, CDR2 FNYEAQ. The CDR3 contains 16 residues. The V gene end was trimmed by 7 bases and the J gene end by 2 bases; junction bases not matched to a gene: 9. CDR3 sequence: CASKKDRGTAGNTIYF. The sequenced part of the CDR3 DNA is TGTGCCAGCAAGAAGGACAGGGGCACAGCTGGAAACACC.

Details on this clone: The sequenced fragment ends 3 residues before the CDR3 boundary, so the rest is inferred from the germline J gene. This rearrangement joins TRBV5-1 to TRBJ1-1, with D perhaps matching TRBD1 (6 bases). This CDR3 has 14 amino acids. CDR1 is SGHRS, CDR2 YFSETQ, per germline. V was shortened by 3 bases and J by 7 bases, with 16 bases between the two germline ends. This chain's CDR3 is CASSSEGGEDEAFF. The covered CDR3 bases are TGCGCCAGCAGCTCCGAAGGGGGGGAGGATGAA.

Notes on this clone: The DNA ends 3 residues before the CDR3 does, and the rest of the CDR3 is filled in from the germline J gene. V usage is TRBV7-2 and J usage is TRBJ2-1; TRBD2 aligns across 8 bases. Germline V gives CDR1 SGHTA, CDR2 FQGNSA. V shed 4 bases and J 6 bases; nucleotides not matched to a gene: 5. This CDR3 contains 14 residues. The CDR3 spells CASSSGTSGNEQFF. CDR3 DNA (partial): TGTGCCAGCAGCTCCGGGACTAGTGGCAATGAG.

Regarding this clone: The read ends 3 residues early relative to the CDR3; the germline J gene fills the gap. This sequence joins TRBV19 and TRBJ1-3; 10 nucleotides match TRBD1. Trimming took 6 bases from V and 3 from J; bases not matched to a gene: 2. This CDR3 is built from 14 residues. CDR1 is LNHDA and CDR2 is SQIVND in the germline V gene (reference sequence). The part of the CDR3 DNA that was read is TGTGCCAGTAGGACAGGGGGCTTTGGAAACACC. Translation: CASRTGGFGNT. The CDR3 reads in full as CASRTGGFGNTIYF.

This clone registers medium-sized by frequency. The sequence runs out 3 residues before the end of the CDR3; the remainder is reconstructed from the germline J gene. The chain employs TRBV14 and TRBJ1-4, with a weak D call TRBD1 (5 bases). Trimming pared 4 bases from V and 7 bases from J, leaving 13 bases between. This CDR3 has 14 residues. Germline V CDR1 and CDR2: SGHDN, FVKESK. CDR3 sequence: CASSPRTRVEKLFF. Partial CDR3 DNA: TGTGCCAGCAGCCCCCGGACACGAGTTGAAAAA. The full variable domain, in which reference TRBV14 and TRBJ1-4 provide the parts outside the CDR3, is EAGVTQFPSHSVIEKGQTVTLRCDPISGHDNLYWYRRVMGKEIKFLLHFVKESKQDESGMPNNRFLAERTGGTYSTLKVQPAELEDSGVYFCASSPRTRVEKLFFGSGTQLSVL.

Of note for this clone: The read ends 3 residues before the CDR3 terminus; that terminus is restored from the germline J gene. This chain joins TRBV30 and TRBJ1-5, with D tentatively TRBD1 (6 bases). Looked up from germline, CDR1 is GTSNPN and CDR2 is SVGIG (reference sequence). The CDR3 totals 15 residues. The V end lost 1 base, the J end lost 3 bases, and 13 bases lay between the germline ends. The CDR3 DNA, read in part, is TGTGCCTGGAGTGATACAGGGCTTCCCAATCAGCCC. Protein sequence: CAWSDTGLPNQP. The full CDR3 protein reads CAWSDTGLPNQPQHF.

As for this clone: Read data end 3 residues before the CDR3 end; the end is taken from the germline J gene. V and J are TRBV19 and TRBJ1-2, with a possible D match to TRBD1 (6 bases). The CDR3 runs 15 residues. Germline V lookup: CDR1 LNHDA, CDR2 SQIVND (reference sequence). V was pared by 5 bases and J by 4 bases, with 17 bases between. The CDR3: CASSAQQGVAYGYTF. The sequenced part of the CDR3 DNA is TGTGCCAGTAGTGCCCAACAGGGAGTTGCCTATGGC.

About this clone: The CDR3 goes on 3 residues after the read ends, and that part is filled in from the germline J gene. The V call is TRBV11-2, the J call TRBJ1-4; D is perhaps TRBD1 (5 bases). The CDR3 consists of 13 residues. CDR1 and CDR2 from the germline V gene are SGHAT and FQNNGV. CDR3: CASSFGGAGKLFF. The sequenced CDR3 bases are TGTGCCAGCAGCTTTGGGGGAGCGGGGAAA.

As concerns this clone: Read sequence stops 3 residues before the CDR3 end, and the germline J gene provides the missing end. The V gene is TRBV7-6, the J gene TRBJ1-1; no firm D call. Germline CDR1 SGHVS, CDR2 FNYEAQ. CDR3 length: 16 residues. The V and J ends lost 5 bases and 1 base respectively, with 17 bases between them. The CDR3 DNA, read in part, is TGTGCCAGCAGCGCCCTAGCCGGCGGGAGGAACACTGAA. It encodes CASSALAGGRNTE. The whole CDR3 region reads CASSALAGGRNTEAFF.

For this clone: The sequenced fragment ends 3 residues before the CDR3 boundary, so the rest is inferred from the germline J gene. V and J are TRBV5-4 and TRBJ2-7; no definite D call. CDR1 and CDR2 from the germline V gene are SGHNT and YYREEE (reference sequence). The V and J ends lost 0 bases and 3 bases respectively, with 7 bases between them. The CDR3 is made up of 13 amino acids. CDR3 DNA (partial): TGTGCCAGCAGCTTGGCCAGAGACTACGAG. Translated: CASSLARDYE. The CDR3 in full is CASSLARDYEQYF.

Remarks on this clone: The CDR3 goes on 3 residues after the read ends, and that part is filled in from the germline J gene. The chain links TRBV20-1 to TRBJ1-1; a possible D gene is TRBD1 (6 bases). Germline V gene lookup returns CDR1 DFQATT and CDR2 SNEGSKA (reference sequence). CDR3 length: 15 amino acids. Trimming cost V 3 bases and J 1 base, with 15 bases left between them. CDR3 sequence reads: CSASPAQTGNTEAFF. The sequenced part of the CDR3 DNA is TGCAGTGCTAGCCCCGCCCAGACAGGGAACACTGAA.

The CDR3 DNA, read in part, is TGTGCCAGCTCACCCGGGACAGACACCGGGGAG. Protein sequence: CASSPGTDTGE. The whole CDR3 region reads CASSPGTDTGELFF. This rearrangement joins TRBV18 to TRBJ2-2; 7 bases match TRBD1. The CDR3 is cut off 3 residues early in the read; its end comes from the germline J gene. This CDR3 has 14 amino acids. The V gene end was trimmed by 3 bases and the J gene end by 3 bases; junction bases not matched to a gene: 1. Per germline, CDR1 KGHSH and CDR2 LQKENI.

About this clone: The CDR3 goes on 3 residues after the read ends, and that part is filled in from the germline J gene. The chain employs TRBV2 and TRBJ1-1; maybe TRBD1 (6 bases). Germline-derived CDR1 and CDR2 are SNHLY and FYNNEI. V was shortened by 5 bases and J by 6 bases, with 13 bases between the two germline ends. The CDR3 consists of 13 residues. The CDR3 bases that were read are TGTGCCAGCAGTAAACAGGGTAATGCTGAA. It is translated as CASSKQGNAE. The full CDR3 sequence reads CASSKQGNAEAFF. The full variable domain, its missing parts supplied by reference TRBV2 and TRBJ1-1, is EPEVTQTPSHQVTQMGQEVILRCVPISNHLYFYWYRQILGQKVEFLVSFYNNEISEKSEIFDDQFSVERPDGSNFTLKIRSTKLEDSAMYFCASSKQGNAEAFFGQGTRLTVV.

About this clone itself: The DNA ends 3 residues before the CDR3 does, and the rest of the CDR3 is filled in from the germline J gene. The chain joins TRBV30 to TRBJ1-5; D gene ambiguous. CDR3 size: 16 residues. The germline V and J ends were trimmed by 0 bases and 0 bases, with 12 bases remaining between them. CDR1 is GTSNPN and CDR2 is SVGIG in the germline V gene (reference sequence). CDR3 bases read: TGTGCCTGGAGTGTACGGGGTAGTTATAGCAATCAGCCC. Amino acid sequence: CAWSVRGSYSNQP. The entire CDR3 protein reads CAWSVRGSYSNQPQHF.

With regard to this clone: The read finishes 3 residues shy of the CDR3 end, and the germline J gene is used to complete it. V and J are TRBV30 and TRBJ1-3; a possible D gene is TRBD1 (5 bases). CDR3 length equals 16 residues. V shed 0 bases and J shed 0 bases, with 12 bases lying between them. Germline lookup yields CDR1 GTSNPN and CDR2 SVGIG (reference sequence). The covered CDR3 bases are TGTGCCTGGAGTGTTGGGACTAGGGGCTCTGGAAACACC. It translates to CAWSVGTRGSGNT. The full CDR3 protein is CAWSVGTRGSGNTIYF.

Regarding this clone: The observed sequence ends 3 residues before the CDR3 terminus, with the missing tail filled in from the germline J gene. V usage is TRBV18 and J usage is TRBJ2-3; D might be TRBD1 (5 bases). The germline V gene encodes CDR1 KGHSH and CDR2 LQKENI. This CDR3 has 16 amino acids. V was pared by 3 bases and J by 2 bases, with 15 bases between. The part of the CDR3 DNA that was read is TGTGCCAGCTCACCTGTTCAGGGAAGGCCCACAGATACG. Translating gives CASSPVQGRPTDT. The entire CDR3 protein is CASSPVQGRPTDTQYF. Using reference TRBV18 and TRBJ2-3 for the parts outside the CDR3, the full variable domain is NAGVMQNPRHLVRRRGQEARLRCSPMKGHSHVYWYRQLPEEGLKFMVYLQKENIIDESGMPKERFSAEFPKEGPSILRIQQVVRGDSAAYFCASSPVQGRPTDTQYFGPGTRLTVL.

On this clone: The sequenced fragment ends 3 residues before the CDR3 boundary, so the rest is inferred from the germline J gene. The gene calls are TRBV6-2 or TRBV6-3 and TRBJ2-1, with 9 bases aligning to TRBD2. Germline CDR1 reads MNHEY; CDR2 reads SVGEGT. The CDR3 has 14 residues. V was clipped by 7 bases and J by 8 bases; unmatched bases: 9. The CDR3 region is CASTRLAGNDEQFF. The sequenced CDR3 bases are TGTGCCAGCACAAGGCTAGCGGGAAACGATGAG.

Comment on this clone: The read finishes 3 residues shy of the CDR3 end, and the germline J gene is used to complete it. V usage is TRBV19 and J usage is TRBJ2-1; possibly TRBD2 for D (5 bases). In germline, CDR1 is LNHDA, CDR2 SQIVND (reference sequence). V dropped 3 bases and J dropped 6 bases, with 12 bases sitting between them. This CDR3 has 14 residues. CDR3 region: CASSISTTVNEQFF. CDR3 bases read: TGTGCCAGTAGTATCTCGACTACCGTCAATGAG. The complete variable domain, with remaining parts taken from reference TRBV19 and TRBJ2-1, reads DGGITQSPKYLFRKEGQNVTLSCEQNLNHDAMYWYRQDPGQGLRLIYYSQIVNDFQKGDIAEGYSVSREKKESFPLTVTSAQKNPTAFYLCASSISTTVNEQFFGPGTRLTVL.

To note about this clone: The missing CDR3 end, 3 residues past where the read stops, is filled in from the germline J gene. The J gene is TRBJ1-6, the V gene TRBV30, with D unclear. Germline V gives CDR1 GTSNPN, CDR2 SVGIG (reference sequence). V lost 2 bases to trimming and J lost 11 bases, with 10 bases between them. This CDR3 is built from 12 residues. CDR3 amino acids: CAWSPGETPLHF. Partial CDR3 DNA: TGTGCCTGGAGTCCCGGTGAGACACCC.

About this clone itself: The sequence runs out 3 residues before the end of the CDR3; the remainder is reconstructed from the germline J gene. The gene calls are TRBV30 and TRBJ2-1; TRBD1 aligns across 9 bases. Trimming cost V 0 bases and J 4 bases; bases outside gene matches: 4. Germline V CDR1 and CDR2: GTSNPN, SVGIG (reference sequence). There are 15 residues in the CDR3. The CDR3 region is CAWSVGTGYYNEQFF. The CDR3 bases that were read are TGTGCCTGGAGTGTCGGGACAGGGTATTACAATGAG.

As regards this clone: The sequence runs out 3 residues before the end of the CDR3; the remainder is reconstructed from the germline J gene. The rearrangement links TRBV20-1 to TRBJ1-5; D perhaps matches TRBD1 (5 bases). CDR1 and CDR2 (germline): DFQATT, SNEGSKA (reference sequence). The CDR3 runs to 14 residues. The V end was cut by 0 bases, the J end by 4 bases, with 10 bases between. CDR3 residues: CSARDKRGNQPQHF. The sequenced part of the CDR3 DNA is TGCAGTGCTAGAGATAAAAGGGGTAATCAGCCC.

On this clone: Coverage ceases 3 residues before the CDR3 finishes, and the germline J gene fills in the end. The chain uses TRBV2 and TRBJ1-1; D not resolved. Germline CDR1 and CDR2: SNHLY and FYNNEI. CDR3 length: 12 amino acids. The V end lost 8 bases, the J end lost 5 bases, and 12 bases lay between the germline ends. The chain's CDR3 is CASFGTRTEAFF. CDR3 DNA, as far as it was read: TGTGCCAGCTTTGGTACACGAACTGAA.

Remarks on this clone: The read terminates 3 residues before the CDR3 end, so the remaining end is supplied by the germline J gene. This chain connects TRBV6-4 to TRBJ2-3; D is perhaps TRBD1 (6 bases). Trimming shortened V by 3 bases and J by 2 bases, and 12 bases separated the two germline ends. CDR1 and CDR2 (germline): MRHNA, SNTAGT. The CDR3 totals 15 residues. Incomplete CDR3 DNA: TGTGCCAGCAGTGAGGAGGACAGAACCACAGATACG. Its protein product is CASSEEDRTTDT. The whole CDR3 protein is CASSEEDRTTDTQYF.

The part of the CDR3 DNA that was read is TGTGCCAGCTCCACCGCGCAAATAGGAGGGGCTAACACCGGGGAG. Protein: CASSTAQIGGANTGE. The full-length CDR3 reads as CASSTAQIGGANTGELFF. The gene calls are TRBV18 and TRBJ2-2; a weak D match, TRBD2 (6 bases). The read terminates 3 residues ahead of where the CDR3 ends, so the germline J gene completes it. V lost 6 bases and J 2 bases, leaving 22 bases between the germline ends. CDR1 KGHSH and CDR2 LQKENI come from the germline V gene. This CDR3 comprises 18 residues. Filled out from reference TRBV18 and TRBJ2-2, the complete variable domain reads NAGVMQNPRHLVRRRGQEARLRCSPMKGHSHVYWYRQLPEEGLKFMVYLQKENIIDESGMPKERFSAEFPKEGPSILRIQQVVRGDSAAYFCASSTAQIGGANTGELFFGEGSRLTVL.

CDR3 amino acids: CASSLGDYRETQYF. CDR3 DNA, as far as it was read: TGTGCCAGCAGCTTAGGGGACTACCGCGAGACC. The gene calls are TRBV7-9 and TRBJ2-5; 7 bases agree with TRBD2. The missing CDR3 end, 3 residues past where the read stops, is filled in from the germline J gene. This CDR3 has 14 amino acids. Trimming cost V 1 base and J 5 bases; bases outside gene matches: 4. Per the germline V gene, CDR1 is SEHNR and CDR2 is FQNEAQ (reference sequence).

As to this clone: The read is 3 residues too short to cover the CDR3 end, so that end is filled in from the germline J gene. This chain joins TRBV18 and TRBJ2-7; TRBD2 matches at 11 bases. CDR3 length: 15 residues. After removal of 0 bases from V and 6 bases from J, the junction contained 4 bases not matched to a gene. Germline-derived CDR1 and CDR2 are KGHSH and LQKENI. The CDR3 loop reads CASSPPSSGRLEQYF. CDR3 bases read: TGTGCCAGCTCACCACCGTCTAGCGGGAGGCTCGAG.

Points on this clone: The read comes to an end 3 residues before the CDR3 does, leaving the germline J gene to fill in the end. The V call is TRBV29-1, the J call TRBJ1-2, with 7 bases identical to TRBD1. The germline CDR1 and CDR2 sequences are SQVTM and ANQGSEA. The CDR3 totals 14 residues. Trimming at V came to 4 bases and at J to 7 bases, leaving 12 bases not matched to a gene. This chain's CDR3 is CSVGLGDRDPGYTF. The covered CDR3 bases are TGCAGCGTTGGATTGGGCGACAGGGACCCTGGC.

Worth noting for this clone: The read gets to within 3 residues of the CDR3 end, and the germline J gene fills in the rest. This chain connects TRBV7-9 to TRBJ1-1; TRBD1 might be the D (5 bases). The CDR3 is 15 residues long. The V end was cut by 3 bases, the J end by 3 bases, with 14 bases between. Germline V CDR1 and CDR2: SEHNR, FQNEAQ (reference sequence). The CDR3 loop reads CASSFSQGEDTEAFF. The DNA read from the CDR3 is TGTGCCAGCAGCTTCAGTCAGGGAGAGGACACTGAA.

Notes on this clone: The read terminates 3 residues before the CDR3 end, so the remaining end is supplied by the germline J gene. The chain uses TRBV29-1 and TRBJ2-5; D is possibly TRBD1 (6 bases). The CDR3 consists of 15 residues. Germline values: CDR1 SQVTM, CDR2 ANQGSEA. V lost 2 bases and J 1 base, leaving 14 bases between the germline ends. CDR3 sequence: CSVERGLGGQETQYF. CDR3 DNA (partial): TGCAGCGTTGAACGGGGCCTAGGGGGCCAAGAGACC.